These 22 T cell receptor beta chains share one sample of origin, sequenced in a study of spatial heterogeneity in lung cancer. Sample time point: sample taken at primary tumor resection. TCRdb called the 5' RACE reads again in MiXCR, with one record for every CDR3 protein. The table records around 14,000 distinct CDR3 sequences, 3.6% of them present only once. Sequenced material: normal lung tissue next to the tumor, taken at surgery. The receptors were gathered from a male donor with early-stage non-small cell lung cancer.

This clonotype occurred many times. A library made for alpha chains picked up this beta chain off target, so its size means little. The rearrangement joins TRBV12-3 or TRBV12-4 to TRBJ2-3; 14 nucleotides match TRBD2. There are 17 residues in the CDR3. Trimming removed 1 base from V and 6 bases from J; junction bases left unmatched: 6. The CDR3: CASSLGLAGGLRDTQYF. As DNA, the CDR3 is TGTGCCAGCAGTTTAGGACTAGCGGGAGGGCTCCGGGATACGCAGTATTTT.

At least ten counts were recorded for this clonotype. This beta chain is off target for a library built for alpha chains, so its abundance means little. The chain carries TRBV5-1 and TRBJ1-5; 8 bases align to TRBD1. The CDR3 has 15 amino acids. J was trimmed by 0 bases and V by 5 bases; bases with no gene match: 4. Germline lookup yields CDR1 SGHRS and CDR2 YFSETQ. This chain's CDR3 is CASRPTGGSNQPQHF. CDR3 DNA: TGCGCCAGCAGACCCACAGGGGGTAGCAATCAGCCCCAGCATTTT. The full variable domain, with the rest looked up from reference TRBV5-1 and TRBJ1-5, is KAGVTQTPRYLIKTRGQQVTLSCSPISGHRSVSWYQQTPGQGLQFLFEYFSETQRNKGNFPGRFSGRQFSNSRSEMNVSTLELGDSALYLCASRPTGGSNQPQHFGDGTRLSIL.

This clonotype came up many times. The library was designed around alpha chains, so this beta chain is a stray read whose abundance carries little weight. The gene calls are TRBV2 and TRBJ1-5; D ambiguous. The V and J ends lost 6 bases and 8 bases respectively, with 14 bases between them. CDR1 is SNHLY, CDR2 FYNNEI, per germline. This CDR3 spans 13 amino acids. CDR3: CASRNLGAEPQHF. In DNA form, the CDR3 reads TGTGCCAGCAGAAATCTCGGCGCCGAGCCCCAGCATTTT.

This clonotype was counted at least ten times. Because this beta chain is a stray read in a library intended to capture alpha chains, its abundance should not be given much weight. The J gene is TRBJ1-1, the V gene TRBV29-1; D is unresolved. The CDR3 runs 13 residues. CDR1 SQVTM and CDR2 ANQGSEA come from the germline V gene. The germline V and J ends were trimmed by 6 bases and 0 bases, with 11 bases remaining between them. The DNA for the CDR3 is TGCAGCGTGGGAAGTTACTTGAACACTGAAGCTTTCTTT. As protein: CSVGSYLNTEAFF.

This clonotype is large within its sample. In a library made to pick up alpha chains, this beta chain is a stray read with a size that means little. This chain links TRBV5-6 with TRBJ1-5, with a tentative D call TRBD1 (5 bases). Germline loops: CDR1 SGHDT, CDR2 YYEEEE. The CDR3 contains 13 residues. The V and J ends lost 4 bases and 5 bases respectively, with 10 bases between them. The CDR3 nucleotides are TGTGCCAGCAGCCTCGACAGAGATCAGCCCCAGCATTTT. It codes for CASSLDRDQPQHF.

This clonotype has ten or more counts. This beta chain is an off-target read within a library intended for alpha chains, so its frequency means little. The chain recombines TRBV6-2 or TRBV6-3 with TRBJ1-5; the D gene is possibly TRBD1 (5 bases). V lost 7 bases to trimming and J lost 6 bases, with 13 bases between them. Germline CDR1 MNHEY, CDR2 SVGEGT. The CDR3 is 13 amino acids. This chain's CDR3 is CASTGQGSQPQHF. Written as DNA, the CDR3 is TGTGCCAGCACGGGGCAGGGTAGTCAGCCCCAGCATTTT.

This clonotype was found many times. This beta chain turned up in a library designed for alpha chains; as an off-target read, its abundance says little. For the CDR3, the DNA is TGTGCCAGCAGTCGAATCATAGCGGGGAACACCGGGGAGCTGTTTTTT. This gives the protein CASSRIIAGNTGELFF. This chain uses TRBV9 with TRBJ2-2, with 7 nucleotides matching TRBD2. CDR3 length: 16 residues. The ends lost 5 bases at V and 1 base at J; junction bases unmatched: 8. Germline lookup yields CDR1 SGDLS and CDR2 YYNGEE.

This clonotype appeared many times. Because the library targeted alpha chains, this beta chain is an off-target read whose size means little. V and J are TRBV12-3 or TRBV12-4 and TRBJ2-7, with TRBD1 matching over 7 bases. V shed 6 bases and J 4 bases; nucleotides not matched to a gene: 3. The CDR3 runs 12 residues. The DNA of the CDR3 is TGTGCCAGCAGACGACAGGGATACGAGCAGTACTTC. Translation: CASRRQGYEQYF.

This clonotype appeared many times. Because the library targeted alpha chains, this beta chain is an off-target read whose size means little. The chain joins TRBV4-3 to TRBJ2-1; D assignment may be TRBD1 or TRBD2 (5 bases each). CDR3 length equals 18 residues. Germline V gene lookup returns CDR1 LGHNA and CDR2 YSLEER. Trimming stripped 1 base from V and 6 bases from J, with 22 bases between. DNA for the CDR3: TGCGCCAGCAGCCAAGCCTCCCTTGGGGGAAGTCGAAGCAATGAGCAGTTCTTC. This translates into CASSQASLGGSRSNEQFF.

There are many counts of this clonotype. The library was prepared for alpha chains; this beta chain is a stray read, so its frequency means little. The rearrangement joins TRBV7-9 to TRBJ2-3, with D maybe TRBD2 (6 bases). V lost 6 bases and J 1 base, leaving 11 bases between the germline ends. The CDR3 is made up of 14 amino acids. In germline, CDR1 is SEHNR, CDR2 FQNEAQ (reference sequence). CDR3 in DNA: TGTGCCAGCAGACGATCTAGCGGCACAGATACGCAGTATTTT. Protein product: CASRRSSGTDTQYF. Combining the CDR3 with reference TRBV7-9 and TRBJ2-3 gives the whole variable domain DTGVSQNPRHKITKRGQNVTFRCDPISEHNRLYWYRQTLGQGPEFLTYFQNEAQLEKSRLLSDRFSAERPKGSFSTLEIQRTEQGDSAMYLCASRRSSGTDTQYFGPGTRLTVL.

This clonotype was counted between two and nine times. Since the library was made to target alpha chains, this beta chain is a stray read and its abundance is not meaningful. The V and J genes are TRBV18 and TRBJ1-5, with TRBD1 as a possible D gene (5 bases). The CDR3 extends over 18 amino acids. Germline lookup yields CDR1 KGHSH and CDR2 LQKENI. V lost 2 bases to trimming and J lost 2 bases, with 19 bases between them. This CDR3 reads CASSPAGHAGRGNQPQHF. As DNA, the CDR3 is TGTGCCAGCTCACCAGCGGGCCACGCGGGGCGGGGCAATCAGCCCCAGCATTTT.

This clonotype is classed as medium-sized. The library was built for alpha chains, so this beta chain is an off-target read and its size means little. The V gene is TRBV28, the J gene TRBJ1-5, with D perhaps matching TRBD1 (6 bases). The V end lost 5 bases, the J end lost 0 bases, and 11 bases lay between the germline ends. The germline V gene encodes CDR1 MDHEN and CDR2 SYDVKM. The CDR3 covers 15 residues. CDR3 coding DNA: TGTGCCAGCAGTCCAACAGGGAATAGCAATCAGCCCCAGCATTTT. This encodes CASSPTGNSNQPQHF.

The sample holds many counts of this clonotype. This beta chain is an unintended read in a library built for alpha chains; its size means little. The chain joins TRBV5-1 to TRBJ2-5; perhaps TRBD1 as D (6 bases). Trimming shortened V by 4 bases and J by 5 bases, and 18 bases separated the two germline ends. The CDR3 loop spans 15 amino acids. Germline values: CDR1 SGHRS, CDR2 YFSETQ. This chain's CDR3 is CASSLITGQGETQYF. CDR3 nucleotides: TGCGCCAGCAGCCTTATTACAGGCCAGGGGGAGACCCAGTACTTC. Full variable domain (missing parts from reference TRBV5-1 and TRBJ2-5): KAGVTQTPRYLIKTRGQQVTLSCSPISGHRSVSWYQQTPGQGLQFLFEYFSETQRNKGNFPGRFSGRQFSNSRSEMNVSTLELGDSALYLCASSLITGQGETQYFGPGTRLLVL.

By sample fraction, this clonotype is medium-sized. As an off-target read in a library built for alpha chains, this beta chain has a frequency of little significance. The chain is built from TRBV6-6 and TRBJ2-1; 15 bases map to TRBD2. V dropped 4 bases and J dropped 10; count of bases not matched to a gene: 8. Germline V CDR1 and CDR2: MNHNY, SVGAGI (reference sequence). The CDR3 has 16 residues. CDR3 coding DNA: TGTGCCAGCAGTTTTGGGACTAGCGGGAGGTCCAGGGAGCAGTTCTTC. Translated, it gives CASSFGTSGRSREQFF.

This clonotype was picked up many times. Since it is a stray read in a library aimed at alpha chains, this beta chain has a size that is not meaningful. This rearrangement joins TRBV6-6 to TRBJ2-5, with a weak D call TRBD1 (5 bases). The CDR3 is 13 residues long. V was pared by 5 bases and J by 2 bases, with 9 bases between. The germline gives CDR1 MNHNY, CDR2 SVGAGI (reference sequence). CDR3 amino acids: CASSRQPQETQYF. The CDR3 coding sequence is TGTGCCAGCAGTCGACAGCCTCAAGAGACCCAGTACTTC.

This clonotype was found many times. This beta chain was picked up by a library intended for alpha chains and is off target, so its count carries little meaning. The chain couples TRBV4-1 to TRBJ1-1; no definite D call. Germline loops: CDR1 MGHRA, CDR2 YSYEKL. This CDR3 has 12 amino acids. V was cut by 8 bases and J by 3 bases, with 10 bases left in between. The CDR3 here is CASGPGYTEAFF. CDR3 sequence (DNA): TGCGCCAGCGGGCCTGGGTACACTGAAGCTTTCTTT.

This clonotype was detected ten times or more. A library made for alpha chains picked up this beta chain off target, so its size means little. The chain employs TRBV6-2 or TRBV6-3 and TRBJ2-3, with 8 bases matching TRBD1. Germline lookup yields CDR1 MNHEY and CDR2 SVGEGT. V lost 4 bases and J lost 3; bases outside the gene matches: 3. The CDR3 loop spans 14 amino acids. The CDR3 sequence is CASSFGTGTDTQYF. In DNA, the CDR3 is TGTGCCAGCAGTTTCGGGACAGGAACAGATACGCAGTATTTT.

This clonotype was seen at least ten times. This beta chain was picked up by a library intended for alpha chains and is off target, so its count carries little meaning. The chain is built from TRBV7-2 and TRBJ2-2; a weak D match, TRBD2 (5 bases). The V gene lost 7 bases and the J gene lost 0 bases, with 9 bases spanning the gap. The CDR3 totals 14 residues. Looked up from germline, CDR1 is SGHTA and CDR2 is FQGNSA. In DNA form, the CDR3 reads TGTGCCAGCAACACTAGGTCGAACACCGGGGAGCTGTTTTTT. Its translation: CASNTRSNTGELFF.

The sample holds many counts of this clonotype. Since the library was made to target alpha chains, this beta chain is a stray read and its abundance is not meaningful. The rearrangement links TRBV6-1 to TRBJ2-2; D may match TRBD1 or TRBD2 (6 bases each). The ends were cut back, 6 bases at V and 0 bases at J, with 11 bases in the middle. The CDR3 has 15 amino acids. Germline CDR1 reads MNHNS; CDR2 reads SASEGT. CDR3 sequence (DNA): TGTGCCAGCAGCCTGGGGGGCCCGAACACCGGGGAGCTGTTTTTT. This translates into CASSLGGPNTGELFF.

This clonotype was found many times. A library prepared for alpha chains yielded this beta chain as an off-target read; its size is of little meaning. J is TRBJ1-1 and V is TRBV12-5, with D possibly being TRBD1 (5 bases). Per germline, CDR1 LGHNT and CDR2 FRNRAP. V was trimmed by 0 bases and J by 4 bases, leaving 15 bases between them. The CDR3 consists of 16 residues. The CDR3 region has the DNA TGTGCTAGTGGTTTGGTACGGGGGAGAGAGGGCACTGAAGCTTTCTTT. This encodes CASGLVRGREGTEAFF.

The table lists this clonotype with many counts. This beta chain is an unintended read in a library built for alpha chains; its size means little. CDR3 in amino acids: CASSLSVGRGETQYF. CDR3 bases: TGCGCCAGCAGCTTGAGCGTGGGGCGCGGTGAGACCCAGTACTTC. The chain links TRBV5-1 to TRBJ2-5, with D perhaps TRBD1 (5 bases). This CDR3 contains 15 residues. Germline V CDR1 and CDR2: SGHRS, YFSETQ. Trimming stripped 1 base from V and 5 bases from J, with 15 bases between.

In its sample, this clonotype was seen many times. Since it is a stray read in a library aimed at alpha chains, this beta chain has a size that is not meaningful. V is TRBV20-1 and J is TRBJ2-1; 10 nucleotides match TRBD1. With V trimmed by 5 bases and J by 7 bases, 8 bases remained unmatched. In germline, CDR1 is DFQATT, CDR2 SNEGSKA (reference sequence). There are 14 residues in the CDR3. CDR3 sequence: CSAPRQGARNEQFF. DNA of the CDR3: TGCAGTGCTCCAAGACAGGGGGCGCGAAATGAGCAGTTCTTC.